This TCR beta chain was documented in a study of T cells in Graves' hyperthyroidism and ophthalmopathy (dated 2019 in TCRdb). With respect to the entire study: Peripheral blood was sampled at the time of initial diagnosis, prior to any treatment. To identify TCR V-J signatures that set the groups apart, the researchers used a discovery cohort of about a hundred patients, made up of some 41 with Graves' ophthalmopathy and about 60 with stable Graves' hyperthyroidism. Prospective prediction of ophthalmopathy was tested in an independent validation cohort consisting of under 20 hyperthyroidism patients and some 16 patients who later progressed to ophthalmopathy. For training and testing, the approximately 92 patients in the discovery cohort were randomly divided in a 7:3 ratio. In several Graves' hyperthyroidism patients, the study also compared T-cell repertoires from thyroid tissue with T-cell repertoires from blood. After blood sampling, hyperthyroidism patients were treated with methimazole at a starting dose of 30 mg daily, and ophthalmopathy patients were treated with high-dose intravenous methylprednisolone. TCR Vbeta CDR3 sequencing of 120 to 150 peripheral blood samples (over 40 ophthalmopathy, some 75 hyperthyroidism and roughly 17 progressor patients) is reported in the paper.

The germline V gene (reference sequence) yields LGHDT for CDR1 and YNNKEL for CDR2. The cysteine opens and the phenylalanine closes a CDR3 of 14 amino acids. Only the CDR3 DNA stays, 42 bases, in frame from base 1. V is pared back by 1 base and J by 5 bases, with 11 bases lying between the germline termini. This clonotype was recorded at least ten times. Its antigen remains unidentified. Within one base of it there is no much larger clone, and no base qualities were kept. General conclusions and limits of the study: Most expanded thyroid clonotypes (frequency above 0.001) were also found in blood, which suggests that blood repertoires may mirror thyroid immune responses. A model built on a 13 V-J signature distinguished ophthalmopathy from stable hyperthyroidism, reaching about 89% sensitivity and about 81% specificity in cross-validation and 80%/75% in testing. Sample size was not statistically predetermined, and blinding of investigators to group allocation was not performed. In validation, progression to ophthalmopathy was predicted by the model with 70% to 71% sensitivity and about 72% specificity, a median of around 5.9 months before onset.

Ophthalmopathy patients had moderately to severely active disease, Clinical Activity Score of at least 3, NOSPECS grade of at least 4, and duration under 3 months. The study excluded patients with uncontrolled infections, other autoimmune diseases, pregnancy or lactation. Clinical symptoms, serum thyroxine and TRAb, thyroid ultrasound, and orbital computed tomography formed the basis for the diagnoses. Ficoll-Paque density gradient centrifugation was used to isolate PBMCs from about 10 ml of fresh peripheral blood. Trizol reagent was used to extract total RNA, and RNA quality was then checked on an Agilent 2100 Bioanalyzer. The TCR beta CDR3 regions were amplified from RNA transcripts. For the first round of RT-PCR on the TCR CDR3, the HTBI primer set was used together with the Qiagen OneStep RT-PCR kit. The libraries were constructed in a second round of multiplex PCR and then size-selected and purified. Paired-end sequencing of the libraries was performed with 100 bp reads on an Illumina HiSeq2000. The published analysis was carried out like this. SOAPnuke was used to process the raw data, throwing out any read that contained adapters or uncalled bases, had a mean Phred below 15, or lacked an exact constant-primer or identifier match. COPE v1.2.5 was used to merge the high-quality paired reads, and each unique nucleotide sequence was defined as a clonotype. Clonotypes were aligned to IMGT TRBV, TRBD and TRBJ reference segments using MiTCR v1.1. Only V-J combinations with frequency above 0.0001, covering roughly 99% of repertoires, were analysed. The TCS score was defined as F50 (clonal expansion) divided by E x V (chaos), with BLOSUM62-based TCRdist calculated between CDR3 peptides within each V-J. Welch's t-statistics and random forest reduced around 510 V-J features to 13, which were used in a naive Bayes classifier (R e1071). TCRdb trimmed the raw reads at Q25, called clones with MiXCR and kept productive beta chains. Each CDR3 protein appears once, grouped with its most common genes and DNA. These V and J calls originate from TCRdb's pipeline instead of the authors' own analysis. A total of hundreds of thousands of distinct CDR3 sequences appear in this sample, about 20% of them only once. 47% of the sample goes to the ten largest clones.

The source material was blood. The chain links TRBV3-1 with TRBJ1-1; possibly the D gene is TRBD1, per 5 matching bases. The receptor's source is a man in his forties or fifties with Graves' ophthalmopathy. The DNA sequence is given as TGTGCCAGCAGCCAAGGTTGGGGGACGACTGAAGCTTTCTTT. The translation is CASSQGWGTTEAFF.